Presented here are 20 T cell receptor beta chains from one specimen sequenced in a study of cytomegalovirus exposure and HLA in healthy donors. PCR was performed using 60 Vbeta and 13 Jbeta primers. Sequencing was performed with immunoSEQ multiplex PCR; in TCRdb, only in-frame clones are kept and a portion is missing. The sample records 100,000 or so clones, around four fifths being singletons. Material for sequencing was PBMCs. The receptors derive from a woman in her thirties or forties in good health and CMV-seropositive.

V usage is TRBV19 and J usage is TRBJ2-5; possibly TRBD1 for D (6 bases). CDR3 length equals 14 residues. The germline CDR1 and CDR2 sequences are LNHDA and SQIVND (reference sequence). Trimming cost V 11 bases and J 2 bases, with 18 bases left between them. The CDR3 coding sequence is TGTGCCTCCACCTCATGGGACACACAAGAGACCCAGTACTTC. It specifies CASTSWDTQETQYF.

This rearrangement joins TRBV11-2 to TRBJ2-5; TRBD1 aligns across 8 bases. With the DNA end fitting TRBJ2-7 better, the J assignment may be wrong. CDR3 size: 14 residues. CDR1 SGHAT and CDR2 FQNNGV come from the germline V gene. The CDR3 protein is CASSSSGTGYEQYF. CDR3 nucleotide sequence: TGTGCCAGCAGCTCATCCGGGACAGGCTACGAGCAGTACTTC.

The CDR3, as DNA: TGTGCCAGCAGCGACAGAAACACCGGGGAGCTGTTTTTT. Encoded protein: CASSDRNTGELFF. V is TRBV27 and J is TRBJ2-2, with D possibly TRBD1 on 5 matching bases. V was trimmed by 6 bases and J by 2 bases, leaving 7 bases between them. Germline V CDR1 and CDR2: MNHEY, SMNVEV (reference sequence). This CDR3 spans 13 amino acids.

This rearrangement joins TRBV28 to TRBJ2-1; TRBD1 matches at 8 bases. This CDR3 is built from 18 residues. In germline, CDR1 is MDHEN, CDR2 SYDVKM. After removal of 1 base from V and 0 bases from J, the junction contained 8 bases not matched to a gene. The CDR3, as DNA: TGTGCCAGCAGTTTATATAGGACAGGGTCAAGCTCCTACAATGAGCAGTTCTTC. It translates to CASSLYRTGSSSYNEQFF.

The chain carries TRBV4-1 and TRBJ1-6; the D is unclear. Trimming cost V 1 base and J 10 bases, with 17 bases left between them. The CDR3 is 16 amino acids. CDR1 MGHRA and CDR2 YSYEKL come from the germline V gene. The chain's CDR3 is CASSQVSGFLSSPLHF. The CDR3 DNA is TGCGCCAGCAGCCAAGTATCGGGGTTTTTAAGCTCACCCCTCCACTTT.

The V gene is TRBV5-4, the J gene TRBJ2-1; D possibly corresponds to TRBD1 (7 bases). CDR3 length: 16 residues. Germline V gives CDR1 SGHNT, CDR2 YYREEE (reference sequence). V lost 0 bases, J lost 6 bases, and 16 bases lay in between. Written as DNA, the CDR3 is TGTGCCAGCAGCTTGGCCCTGCGACAGGGAGGCAATGAGCAGTTCTTC. The encoded protein is CASSLALRQGGNEQFF.

The V and J genes are TRBV10-1 and TRBJ2-7, with 8 bases lining up with TRBD2. The germline gives CDR1 WNHNN, CDR2 SYGVQD (reference sequence). Trimming at V came to 0 bases and at J to 3 bases, leaving 7 bases not matched to a gene. This CDR3 is 16 amino acids long. The CDR3 DNA follows: TGCGCCAGCAGTGAGTCTACGGGGACTAGTCTCTACGAGCAGTACTTC. Encoded protein: CASSESTGTSLYEQYF.

The V and J genes are TRBV7-2 and TRBJ2-3, with D perhaps TRBD1 (6 bases). V lost 2 bases and J 5 bases, leaving 14 bases between the germline ends. Germline CDR1 SGHTA, CDR2 FQGNSA. The CDR3 totals 15 residues. CDR3 bases: TGTGCCAGCAGCTTATCCCAGGGGAATAAAGATACGCAGTATTTT. Translated: CASSLSQGNKDTQYF.

The chain recombines TRBV29-1 with TRBJ2-5; 9 bases fit TRBD2. J gave up 5 bases and V 4 bases, and 5 bases lay outside the gene matches. Germline V gene sequence: CDR1 SQVTM, CDR2 ANQGSEA. The CDR3 has 13 amino acids. CDR3 sequence: CSVASGTGETQYF. CDR3 nucleotides: TGCAGCGTTGCTAGCGGGACCGGGGAGACCCAGTACTTC.

This clone was detected once. The chain employs TRBV19 and TRBJ2-1; 10 bases match TRBD1. V lost 4 bases to trimming and J lost 5 bases; unmatched junction nucleotides: 5. This CDR3 region has 15 residues. Germline assignment: CDR1 LNHDA and CDR2 SQIVND (reference sequence). The chain's CDR3 is CASSTTGGYDNEQFF. For the CDR3, the DNA is TGTGCCAGTAGTACGACAGGGGGCTACGACAATGAGCAGTTCTTC.

J is TRBJ2-5 and V is TRBV7-2, with D possibly TRBD2 on 6 matching bases. Judging by the DNA end, TRBJ2-7 fits better; the J call may be wrong. CDR3 size: 16 residues. CDR1 and CDR2 from the germline V gene are SGHTA and FQGNSA. The CDR3 loop is CASSPEGGAASYEQYF. The CDR3 DNA is TGTGCCAGCAGCCCCGAGGGCGGGGCGGCCTCCTACGAGCAGTACTTC.

This chain uses TRBV19 with TRBJ1-1; D is unresolved. The germline V gene has CDR1 LNHDA and CDR2 SQIVND (reference sequence). The CDR3 runs 15 residues. V was cut by 0 bases and J by 0 bases, with 8 bases left in between. DNA of the CDR3: TGTGCCAGTAGTATAGATGAGAGCCTGAACACTGAAGCTTTCTTT. This sequence encodes CASSIDESLNTEAFF.

The V call is TRBV5-5, the J call TRBJ2-1; 16 bases match TRBD2. Germline CDR1 reads SGHKS; CDR2 reads YYEKEE (reference sequence). The CDR3 extends over 18 amino acids. The junction had 12 bases not matched to a gene; V was cut back by 4 bases and J by 8 bases. Here the CDR3 DNA reads TGTGCCAGCAGCCTAGTCCCGGGACTAGCGGGGGGGCCATATGAGCAGTTCTTC. It is translated as CASSLVPGLAGGPYEQFF. The full variable domain, completed using reference TRBV5-5 and TRBJ2-1, is DAGVTQSPTHLIKTRGQQVTLRCSPISGHKSVSWYQQVLGQGPQFIFQYYEKEERGRGNFPDRFSARQFPNYSSELNVNALLLGDSALYLCASSLVPGLAGGPYEQFFGPGTRLTVL.

This chain joins TRBV4-3 and TRBJ2-2, with D possibly matching TRBD1 (5 bases). Germline CDR1 reads LGHNA; CDR2 reads YSLEER. V was shortened by 6 bases and J by 4 bases, with 15 bases between the two germline ends. The CDR3 totals 15 residues. As DNA, the CDR3 is TGCGCCAGCAGGCGAGCAGGGCAAAGCACCGGGGAGCTGTTTTTT. As protein: CASRRAGQSTGELFF.

Only one count was recorded for this clone. This sequence joins TRBV7-6 and TRBJ2-1; D gene ambiguous. Trimming removed 2 bases from V and 3 bases from J, with 8 bases in between. The CDR3 loop spans 14 amino acids. The germline gives CDR1 SGHVS, CDR2 FNYEAQ. The CDR3 here is CASSLRLDYNEQFF. As DNA, the CDR3 is TGTGCCAGCAGCTTACGACTGGACTACAATGAGCAGTTCTTC.

The chain combines TRBV13 with TRBJ1-3; TRBD1 matches 8 bases. Germline V lookup: CDR1 PRHDT, CDR2 FYEKMQ (reference sequence). V dropped 3 bases and J dropped 0; count of bases not matched to a gene: 7. The CDR3 totals 17 residues. The chain's CDR3 is CASSFFFRGPSGNTIYF. In DNA form, the CDR3 reads TGTGCCAGCAGCTTCTTTTTCAGGGGGCCCTCTGGAAACACCATATATTTT.

The chain combines TRBV6-1 with TRBJ2-1; weak D call: TRBD2 (5 bases). Trimming left V 6 bases short and J 3 bases short, with 15 bases between. The CDR3 length is 15 residues. The V gene's germline CDR1 is MNHNS and CDR2 SASEGT. The CDR3 DNA sequence: TGTGCCAGCAGCATGAGGACGGGGTTCTACAATGAGCAGTTCTTC. Translation gives CASSMRTGFYNEQFF.

The V call is TRBV5-1, the J call TRBJ1-2; 9 bases are a match to TRBD1. The CDR3 loop spans 17 amino acids. V lost 0 bases and J lost 4; bases outside the gene matches: 10. Germline V lookup: CDR1 SGHRS, CDR2 YFSETQ. CDR3 in amino acids: CASSLDEGQGTVYGYTF. In nucleotides, the CDR3 is TGCGCCAGCAGCTTGGATGAGGGACAGGGAACAGTCTATGGCTACACCTTC.

The V and J genes are TRBV4-3 and TRBJ2-7, with 7 bases aligning to TRBD1. The CDR3 spans 16 residues. Germline V gene data show CDR1 as LGHNA and CDR2 as YSLEER. V gave up 1 base and J gave up 2 bases; unmatched junction bases: 8. The chain's CDR3 is CASSQAGRTGAYEQYF. CDR3 coding DNA: TGCGCCAGCAGCCAAGCCGGCCGGACAGGAGCCTACGAGCAGTACTTC.

This clone was observed a handful of times. The chain has TRBV6-5 and TRBJ1-1; 8 bases line up with TRBD1. The germline gives CDR1 MNHEY, CDR2 SVGAGI. After removal of 6 bases from V and 6 bases from J, the junction contained 9 bases not matched to a gene. The CDR3 is made up of 14 amino acids. DNA for the CDR3: TGTGCCAGCAGCCAAGGGACAGGACAATCTGAAGCTTTCTTT. This codes for CASSQGTGQSEAFF.